This is a list of T cell receptor beta chains from one sample in a study of blood T cells in healthy people across ages. TCRdb redid the calling of the 5' RACE reads with MiXCR, one entry per CDR3 protein. The table shows some 940,000 distinct CDR3 sequences, with roughly 29% occurring only once. This sample was shared with a second study, whose subject was T cells of mothers and their children.

Material for sequencing was blood. Receptors were obtained from a woman aged 40 to 50 in good health. Both conserved end residues are part of each CDR3. The D gene is left open where the match is weak. Expanded clones get a size class; other rows say once, few or many, or leave the size out.

TRBJ2-5	TRBV15	NA	many	TGTGCCACCAGCAGAGATGCCGGGGTCCAAGAGACCCAGTACTTC	CATSRDAGVQETQYF
TRBJ2-5	TRBV30	NA	few	TGTGCCTGGAGTGTGACTACAGGGCTCCAAGAGACCCAGTACTTC	CAWSVTTGLQETQYF
TRBJ2-2	TRBV20-1	TRBD2	NA	TGCAGTGCCCCTAACCCGGGACTAGCGGAGGGCACCGGGGAGCTGTTTTTT	CSAPNPGLAEGTGELFF
TRBJ1-1	TRBV6-2/TRBV6-3	NA	few	TGTGCCATTTCGGACAGCTCTGAATTTTCTGAAGCTTTCTTT	CAISDSSEFSEAFF
TRBJ2-1	TRBV3-1	NA	NA	TGTGCCAGCAGCCAGGGTTACAGGTCTGGTGAGCAGTTCTTC	CASSQGYRSGEQFF
TRBJ1-2	TRBV7-9	NA	NA	TGTGCCAGCAGCTTCCAAAGAACTAACTATGGCTACACCTTC	CASSFQRTNYGYTF
TRBJ2-7	TRBV29-1	TRBD1	few	TGCAGCGTTGGAGACAGGGTGGCCTACGAGCAGTACTTC	CSVGDRVAYEQYF
TRBJ2-5	TRBV6-2/TRBV6-3	TRBD1	NA	TGTGCCAGCAGGGGGCCGGGACAGCGTCAAGAGACCCAGTACTTC	CASRGPGQRQETQYF
TRBJ2-7	TRBV29-1	TRBD2	many	TGCAGCGTTGCAGTCGGGGAGGGGTTCCTCGAGCAGTACTTC	CSVAVGEGFLEQYF
TRBJ2-7	TRBV28	NA	many	TGTGCCAGCAGTCCAGGGTTACACGAGCAGTACTTC	CASSPGLHEQYF
TRBJ2-3	TRBV7-2	TRBD2	once	TGTGCCAGCAGCTTGAACGCCGGGACTAGCGGGAGGGCCGAGTTAGATACGCAGTATTTT	CASSLNAGTSGRAELDTQYF
TRBJ2-3	TRBV12-3/TRBV12-4	NA	NA	TGTGCCAGCAGTCAACAGGGTTTGGCGCAGTATTTT	CASSQQGLAQYF
TRBJ2-1	TRBV20-1	TRBD2	NA	TGCAGTGCTCCTGGACGACTAGCGGGCTACAATGAGCAGTTCTTC	CSAPGRLAGYNEQFF
TRBJ2-1	TRBV6-1	TRBD2	NA	TGTACCAGCAGTCCTTCCTTGAGCGGGGGAGCATACCGTGGGAGAAATGAGCAGTTCTTC	CTSSPSLSGGAYRGRNEQFF
TRBJ2-7	TRBV27	NA	NA	TGTGCCAGCTGCACCCCTCCGGGACATCCCTCTTACGAGCAGTACTTC	CASCTPPGHPSYEQYF
TRBJ2-5	TRBV5-1	NA	NA	TGCGCCAGCAGCCGCGAGGCAGACCAAGAGACCCAGTACTTC	CASSREADQETQYF
TRBJ2-7	TRBV20-1	NA	once	TGCAGTGCTAGAGATGGGGACTGGAAAGAGACTCAGTACTTC	CSARDGDWKETQYF
TRBJ2-1	TRBV15	NA	few	TGTGCCACCAGGAAGAGGGGCCCCTACAATGAGCAGTTCTTC	CATRKRGPYNEQFF
TRBJ2-2	TRBV11-2	NA	NA	TGTGCCAGCAGACTAGGCAGAACGAGGAACACCGGGGAGCTGTTTTTT	CASRLGRTRNTGELFF
TRBJ2-1	TRBV20-1	NA	few	TGCAGTGCTATGGGGAACAGTGAGCAGTTCTTC	CSAMGNSEQFF
TRBJ2-2	TRBV7-2	NA	NA	TGTGCCAGCAGCTTAGCGGGCAGGAACACCGGGGAGCTGTTTTTT	CASSLAGRNTGELFF
TRBJ1-2	TRBV7-2	NA	NA	TGTGCCAGCGGCTCCACAGGGTCGGGGTATGGCTACACCTTC	CASGSTGSGYGYTF
TRBJ2-4	TRBV3-1	NA	once	TGTGCCAGCAGCCAGGGGCACCTAGCCAAAAACATTCAGTACTTC	CASSQGHLAKNIQYF
TRBJ1-2	TRBV4-2	NA	NA	TGTGCCAGCAGCCAAGATCTCGGGGGCCCTAACTATGGCTACACCTTC	CASSQDLGGPNYGYTF
TRBJ2-3	TRBV29-1	NA	many	TGCAGCGTTGCAGGGACAGATACGCAGTATTTT	CSVAGTDTQYF
TRBJ2-3	TRBV12-3/TRBV12-4	NA	few	TGTGCCAGCAGCGGGAATACGCAGTATTTT	CASSGNTQYF
TRBJ2-3	TRBV7-9	NA	few	TGTGCCAGCAGCTTAGGAAACAGGAAAGCGAGTACGCAGTATTTT	CASSLGNRKASTQYF
TRBJ2-4	TRBV20-1	NA	many	TGCAGCATACGTCGCGGCGGAGAAAACATTCAGTACTTC	CSIRRGGENIQYF
TRBJ1-2	TRBV6-5	NA	many	TGTGCCAGCACTCGGCAAAGAGGGGGCTATGGCTACACCTTC	CASTRQRGGYGYTF
TRBJ1-4	TRBV7-9	NA	NA	TGTGCCAGCAGCTTCCGGGACAACAATAATGAAAAACTGTTTTTT	CASSFRDNNNEKLFF
TRBJ2-2	TRBV20-1	NA	NA	TGCAGTGCTAGGCGCAGGGGCACCGGGGAGCTGTTTTTT	CSARRRGTGELFF
TRBJ2-1	TRBV4-1	TRBD1	NA	TGCGCCAACAGCCAAGGCAGGGGGCAAGATGAGCAGTTCTTC	CANSQGRGQDEQFF
TRBJ2-1	TRBV12-3/TRBV12-4	NA	NA	TGTGCCAGCAGTCGCGAGGGGGGGCACCCCTTCAATGAGCAGTTCTTC	CASSREGGHPFNEQFF
TRBJ1-2	TRBV21-1	NA	few	TGTGCCAGCAGCAAAGAGAGGAACTATGGCTACACCTTC	CASSKERNYGYTF
TRBJ1-5	TRBV30	NA	NA	TGTGCCTGGAGTACTTACACAGGCCTTAATCAGCCCCAGCATTTT	CAWSTYTGLNQPQHF
TRBJ2-7	TRBV7-8	NA	many	TGTGCCAGCAGCTCGTTCCGGGGCTCCTACGAGCAGTACTTC	CASSSFRGSYEQYF
TRBJ2-1	TRBV4-1	NA	many	TGCGCCAGCAGCGCGCGGGACACGGAGCAGTTCTTC	CASSARDTEQFF